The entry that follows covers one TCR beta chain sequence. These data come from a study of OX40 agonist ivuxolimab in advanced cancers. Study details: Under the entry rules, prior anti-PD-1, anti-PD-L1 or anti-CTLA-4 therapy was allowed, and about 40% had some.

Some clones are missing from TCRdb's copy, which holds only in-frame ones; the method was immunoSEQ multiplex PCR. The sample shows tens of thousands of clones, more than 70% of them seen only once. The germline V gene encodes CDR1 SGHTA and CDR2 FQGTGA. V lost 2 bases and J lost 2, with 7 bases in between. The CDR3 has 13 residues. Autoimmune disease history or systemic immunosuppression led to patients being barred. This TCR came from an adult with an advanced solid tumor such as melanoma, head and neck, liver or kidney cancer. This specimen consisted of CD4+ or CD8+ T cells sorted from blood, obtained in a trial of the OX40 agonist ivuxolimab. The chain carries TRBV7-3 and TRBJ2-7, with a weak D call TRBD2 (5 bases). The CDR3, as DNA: TGTGCCAGCAGCTTAGACTACCCCTACGAGCAGTACTTC. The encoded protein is CASSLDYPYEQYF. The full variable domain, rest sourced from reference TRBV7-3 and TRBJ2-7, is GAGVSQTPSNKVTEKGKYVELRCDPISGHTALYWYRQSLGQGPEFLIYFQGTGAADDSGLPNDRFFAVRPEGSVSTLKIQRTERGDSAVYLCASSLDYPYEQYFGPGTRLTVT.